The 16 T cell receptor beta chains below all came from one sample that was sequenced in a study of T cells after yellow fever vaccination (dated by TCRdb to about 2019). In the paper's terms, the treatment or condition label means: live attenuated yellow fever vaccine strain. Library construction relied on 5' RACE. Sequencer: Illumina NovaSeq 6000. TCRdb itself trimmed the public reads at Q25 with fastp, ran MiXCR and retained productive beta chains. Every distinct CDR3 protein forms one entry, paired with its most common genes and DNA. Within this sample are hundreds of thousands of distinct CDR3 sequences, with 7.5% to 9.5% of them counted one time only. The ten biggest clones cover 3% to 4% of the sample. This specimen consisted of CD4+ T cells sorted from PBMCs, obtained 5 days after the yellow fever booster vaccination. All receptors derive from a young man who received the YFV17D yellow fever vaccine.

V and J are TRBV4-1 and TRBJ1-6, with 8 positions matching TRBD1. This CDR3 has 15 amino acids. Trimming at V came to 1 base and at J to 10 bases, leaving 6 bases not matched to a gene. Germline assignment: CDR1 MGHRA and CDR2 YSYEKL. The CDR3: CASSQVGQGASPLHF. Written as DNA, the CDR3 is TGCGCCAGCAGCCAAGTTGGACAGGGTGCCTCACCCCTCCACTTT.

The table lists this clonotype with many counts. The V gene is TRBV4-3, the J gene TRBJ2-1; D remains ambiguous. The CDR3 sequence is 14 residues long. Trimming shortened V by 4 bases and J by 0 bases, and 7 bases separated the two germline ends. Germline V gene sequence: CDR1 LGHNA, CDR2 YSLEER. The CDR3 coding sequence is TGCGCCAGCAGCCGTCAAAGCTCCTACAATGAGCAGTTCTTC. It specifies CASSRQSSYNEQFF.

This clonotype was seen at least ten times. The rearrangement links TRBV27 to TRBJ1-1, with D maybe TRBD1 (5 bases). The CDR3 totals 10 residues. The germline V and J ends were trimmed by 7 bases and 11 bases, with 11 bases remaining between them. Germline V gene data show CDR1 as MNHEY and CDR2 as SMNVEV (reference sequence). CDR3 DNA: TGTGCCAGCATCCCGGGGGGGGCTTTCTTT. This encodes CASIPGGAFF.

The V gene is TRBV20-1, the J gene TRBJ2-7; TRBD2 agrees at 13 bases. The CDR3 sequence is 14 residues long. The V and J ends lost 3 bases and 7 bases, in that order; junction bases with no gene match: 6. In germline, CDR1 is DFQATT, CDR2 SNEGSKA (reference sequence). The CDR3 region has the DNA TGCAGTGCTAGTACTAGCGGGGGGGCGAGTGAGCAGTACGTC. Protein sequence: CSASTSGGASEQYV.

This clonotype was detected a few times. The rearrangement joins TRBV5-6 to TRBJ2-7; D remains unclear. This CDR3 has 13 amino acids. The V gene lost 1 base and the J gene lost 5 bases, with 10 bases spanning the gap. Germline lookup yields CDR1 SGHDT and CDR2 YYEEEE. CDR3 sequence (DNA): TGTGCCAGCAGCTTGTTCTACCAAAACGAGCAGTACGTC. It yields the protein CASSLFYQNEQYV.

This clonotype was seen only a few times. The gene calls are TRBV27 and TRBJ2-4; tentative D call: TRBD1 (6 bases). V lost 6 bases and J lost 9, with 21 bases in between. Looked up from germline, CDR1 is MNHEY and CDR2 is SMNVEV (reference sequence). This CDR3 region has 15 residues. DNA of the CDR3: TGTGCCAGCAGCACCCCAGGGGATGGCTTGCGCATTCAGTACTTC. Residues: CASSTPGDGLRIQYF.

This clonotype was recorded many times. The CDR3 sequence: CASSLGYRESQPQHF. The CDR3 DNA is TGTGCCAGCAGCTTAGGGTACAGGGAAAGTCAGCCCCAGCATTTT. The V call is TRBV7-2, the J call TRBJ1-5; D might be TRBD1 (6 bases). The CDR3 extends over 15 amino acids. The V gene lost 1 base and the J gene lost 6 bases, with 13 bases spanning the gap. CDR1 is SGHTA and CDR2 is FQGNSA in the germline V gene.

The chain combines TRBV3-1 with TRBJ1-4; TRBD1 matches 9 bases. V trimming: 1 base; J trimming: 11 bases; junction bases outside the gene matches: 5. Germline-derived CDR1 and CDR2 are LGHDT and YNNKEL (reference sequence). This CDR3 is built from 14 residues. The CDR3 region has the DNA TGTGCCAGCAGCCAAGGGACAGGGGTGCTGAAACTGTTTTTT. Amino acids: CASSQGTGVLKLFF.

This sequence joins TRBV9 and TRBJ2-3; D unclear. V gave up 3 bases and J gave up 3 bases, with 14 bases separating them. Germline CDR1 reads SGDLS; CDR2 reads YYNGEE. The CDR3 length is 15 residues. CDR3 in DNA: TGTGCCAGCAGCGGACCCCCCCCCTTGACAGATACGCAGTATTTT. Translation gives CASSGPPPLTDTQYF.

The table lists this clonotype with a few counts. The chain combines TRBV6-2 or TRBV6-3 with TRBJ1-5; no firm D call. The germline V gene encodes CDR1 MNHEY and CDR2 SVGEGT. This CDR3 comprises 15 residues. The V and J ends lost 0 bases and 11 bases respectively, with 17 bases between them. CDR3 sequence reads: CASSYSSGNLQTQHF. CDR3 nucleotides: TGTGCCAGCAGTTACTCGTCCGGGAACCTCCAGACCCAGCATTTT.

This clonotype was seen at least ten times. The V call is TRBV27, the J call TRBJ2-7, with D unresolved. V gave up 6 bases and J gave up 2 bases, with 11 bases separating them. The CDR3 totals 13 residues. CDR1 is MNHEY, CDR2 SMNVEV, per germline (reference sequence). CDR3 sequence (DNA): TGTGCCAGCAGCCCGACGGGCCCCTACGAGCAGTACGTC. It translates to CASSPTGPYEQYV.

This clonotype has ten or more counts. The CDR3 loop reads CASSLEQGYGYTF. The DNA for the CDR3 is TGCGCCAGCAGCTTGGAACAGGGCTATGGCTACACCTTC. This chain uses TRBV5-1 with TRBJ1-2; D possibly corresponds to TRBD1 (6 bases). The CDR3 spans 13 residues. Trimming removed 0 bases from V and 4 bases from J, with 7 bases in between. The germline gives CDR1 SGHRS, CDR2 YFSETQ.

Only one count was recorded for this clonotype. The chain links TRBV6-2 or TRBV6-3 to TRBJ2-7, with 9 bases that match TRBD1. The germline V gene has CDR1 MNHEY and CDR2 SVGEGT. The CDR3 runs 16 residues. V lost 6 bases, J lost 2 bases, and 11 bases stayed unmatched. The CDR3 DNA is TGTGCCAGCAGCTATCACAGGGGGCCCCTGACCTACGAGCAGTACTTC. It yields the protein CASSYHRGPLTYEQYF.

The V gene is TRBV7-2, the J gene TRBJ2-5, with TRBD2 matching over 7 bases. Germline V gene lookup returns CDR1 SGHTA and CDR2 FQGNSA. V trimming: 4 bases; J trimming: 4 bases; junction bases outside the gene matches: 24. The CDR3 has 20 amino acids. DNA of the CDR3: TGTGCCAGCAGCTCCCTCCCAACTAGGCGCGGGAGCCCCACCGGAGAGACCCAGTACTTC. It yields the protein CASSSLPTRRGSPTGETQYF.

The chain is built from TRBV5-1 and TRBJ2-3, with 12 bases matching TRBD2. Germline loops: CDR1 SGHRS, CDR2 YFSETQ. V dropped 1 base and J dropped 6; count of bases not matched to a gene: 3. The length of the CDR3 is 15 residues. The CDR3 bases are TGCGCCAGCAGCTTGTCCGGGACTAGCGGGGATACGCAGTATTTT. Encoded protein: CASSLSGTSGDTQYF. Supplemented by reference TRBV5-1 and TRBJ2-3, the full variable domain reads KAGVTQTPRYLIKTRGQQVTLSCSPISGHRSVSWYQQTPGQGLQFLFEYFSETQRNKGNFPGRFSGRQFSNSRSEMNVSTLELGDSALYLCASSLSGTSGDTQYFGPGTRLTVL.

This chain joins TRBV7-3 and TRBJ2-7, with 13 bases that match TRBD2. Trimming at V came to 5 bases and at J to 7 bases, leaving 20 bases not matched to a gene. This CDR3 is 19 amino acids long. Germline CDR1 is SGHTA and CDR2 is FQGTGA. CDR3 nucleotide sequence: TGTGCCAGCAGCCGAAGCGTCTCACCGGGACTAGCGGGACACCGGGAGCAGTACGTC. The encoded protein is CASSRSVSPGLAGHREQYV.